This is a list of T cell receptor beta chains from one sample in a study of cytomegalovirus exposure and HLA in healthy donors. This table comes from immunoSEQ multiplex PCR, and its TCRdb copy is limited to in-frame clones, with some not included. The table has around 140,000 clones, 75% to 90% seen once. Material for sequencing was PBMCs. The receptors were gathered from a young woman in good health and CMV-seronegative. CDR3s include the opening cysteine and the closing phenylalanine or tryptophan. Each record gives: V gene, D gene, J gene, CDR3 length, clone size, CDR3 protein, CDR3 DNA. A D gene is named only where the DNA matches it firmly. Only part of the rows carry a size: once, few, many, or a class if the clone is expanded.

TRBV6-5	TRBD2	TRBJ2-2	16	NA	CASSYSAGARTGELFF	TGTGCCAGCAGTTACTCGGCGGGAGCTCGGACCGGGGAGCTGTTTTTT
TRBV7-9	NA	TRBJ1-4	14	once	CASSFQGGHEKLFF	TGTGCCAGCAGTTTCCAGGGAGGTCATGAAAAACTGTTTTTT
TRBV5-6	NA	TRBJ1-4	17	once	CASSLDDTATSNEKLFF	TGTGCCAGCAGCTTGGACGACACCGCTACGTCTAATGAAAAACTGTTTTTT
TRBV5-1	TRBD2	TRBJ2-7	17	NA	CASSTGTSGLIPYEQYF	TGCGCCAGCTCCACCGGGACTAGCGGGCTTATTCCCTACGAGCAGTACTTC
TRBV9	TRBD1	TRBJ2-3	14	NA	CASSAQGGTDTQYF	TGTGCCAGCAGCGCACAGGGGGGCACAGATACGCAGTATTTT
TRBV7-8	NA	TRBJ1-6	14	NA	CASSLDGYNSPLHF	TGTGCCAGCAGCTTAGACGGGTATAATTCACCCCTCCACTTT
TRBV27	TRBD1	TRBJ2-1	17	once	CASSTRTGGRSYNEQFF	TGTGCCAGCAGCACACGGACAGGGGGACGGTCCTACAATGAGCAGTTCTTC
TRBV18	TRBD1	TRBJ1-5	15	NA	CASSPLGQGSQPQHF	TGTGCCAGCTCACCACTTGGACAGGGGAGTCAGCCCCAGCATTTT
TRBV10-2	NA	TRBJ1-1	13	NA	CASRRGEGTEAFF	TGCGCCAGCAGGAGGGGGGAGGGGACTGAAGCTTTCTTT
TRBV6-1	TRBD1	TRBJ1-2	15	NA	CASSGGTGGWYGYTF	TGTGCCAGCAGTGGCGGGACAGGGGGATGGTATGGCTACACCTTC
TRBV30	NA	TRBJ1-4	15	NA	CAWSVRRSGKEKLFF	TGTGCCTGGAGTGTACGACGGAGCGGGAAGGAAAAACTGTTTTTT
TRBV4-3	TRBD2	TRBJ2-5	15	NA	CASSPREGRGETQYF	TGCGCCAGCAGCCCCCGGGAGGGACGGGGAGAGACCCAGTACTTC
TRBV18	TRBD1	TRBJ2-7	15	NA	CASSPNGDSTYEQYF	TGTGCCAGCTCACCTAATGGGGACAGCACCTACGAGCAGTACTTC
TRBV4-1	NA	TRBJ1-1	13	NA	CASSKEGGGEAFF	TGCGCCAGCAGCAAAGAGGGCGGAGGTGAAGCTTTCTTT
TRBV18	NA	TRBJ2-3	15	NA	CASSPPHRVTDTQYF	TGTGCCAGCTCACCACCGCACAGGGTCACAGATACGCAGTATTTT
TRBV9	TRBD1	TRBJ1-1	16	NA	CASSGRQGAMNTEAFF	TGTGCCAGCAGCGGTAGACAGGGGGCTATGAACACTGAAGCTTTCTTT